Following are 9 T cell receptor beta chains from one sample sequenced in a study of cytomegalovirus exposure and HLA in healthy donors. In the PCR, 60 Vbeta and 13 Jbeta primers were used. Profiling relied on immunoSEQ multiplex PCR, and the TCRdb table lists in-frame clones only, not all of them. The data include 55,000 or so clones; the top ten clones carry around 10%. Sequences were obtained from PBMCs. All receptors derive from a woman in her fifties or sixties in good health and CMV-seropositive.

The chain uses TRBV5-1 and TRBJ2-5, with 11 nucleotides matching TRBD2. V was clipped by 2 bases and J by 5 bases; unmatched bases: 5. Germline CDR1 SGHRS, CDR2 YFSETQ. The CDR3 is 15 amino acids. The CDR3 sequence is CASSFSGGAGETQYF. The CDR3 DNA sequence: TGCGCCAGCAGCTTTAGCGGGGGGGCCGGGGAGACCCAGTACTTC. The full variable domain, completed using reference TRBV5-1 and TRBJ2-5, is KAGVTQTPRYLIKTRGQQVTLSCSPISGHRSVSWYQQTPGQGLQFLFEYFSETQRNKGNFPGRFSGRQFSNSRSEMNVSTLELGDSALYLCASSFSGGAGETQYFGPGTRLLVL.

The chain couples TRBV11-2 to TRBJ2-3, with unresolved D. Germline lookup yields CDR1 SGHAT and CDR2 FQNNGV. The ends were cut back, 2 bases at V and 6 bases at J, with 9 bases in the middle. This CDR3 comprises 13 residues. CDR3: CASSLIPADTQYF. CDR3 in DNA: TGTGCCAGCAGCTTAATCCCCGCGGATACGCAGTATTTT.

CDR3 DNA sequence: TGTGCCAGCAGTGAGAACGAAAGCGAGCAGTACTTC. The encoded protein is CASSENESEQYF. J is TRBJ2-7 and V is TRBV28; D is uncertain. This CDR3 is 12 amino acids long. Trimming removed 5 bases from V and 6 bases from J, with 11 bases in between. Germline V lookup: CDR1 MDHEN, CDR2 SYDVKM.

The chain carries TRBV10-2 and TRBJ2-3; 11 bases are shared with TRBD1. The CDR3 loop spans 16 amino acids. V was pared by 8 bases and J by 6 bases, with 13 bases of the junction left unmatched. Germline V gives CDR1 WSHSY, CDR2 SAAADI. In nucleotides, the CDR3 is TGCGCCAGCGGGAATTGGGGGACAGGGGGTGGGGATACGCAGTATTTT. Residues: CASGNWGTGGGDTQYF.

J is TRBJ2-7 and V is TRBV28, with 11 bases aligning to TRBD1. The CDR3 spans 14 residues. The V gene's germline CDR1 is MDHEN and CDR2 SYDVKM. V trimming: 7 bases; J trimming: 4 bases; junction bases outside the gene matches: 6. DNA for the CDR3: TGTGCCAGCATATCCGGGACAGGGGGATACGAGCAGTACTTC. Its protein product is CASISGTGGYEQYF.

The J gene is TRBJ2-1, the V gene TRBV7-9; 9 bases line up with TRBD1. The CDR3 runs 16 residues. Germline V gives CDR1 SEHNR, CDR2 FQNEAQ (reference sequence). J was trimmed by 5 bases and V by 6 bases; bases with no gene match: 11. The CDR3 region has the DNA TGTGCCAGCAGATCCCCGGGACAGGGCAGAAACAATGAGCAGTTCTTC. Its protein product is CASRSPGQGRNNEQFF.

The J gene is TRBJ1-2, the V gene TRBV5-1; 9 bases align to TRBD1. The CDR3 is made up of 16 amino acids. Trimming at V came to 2 bases and at J to 2 bases, leaving 7 bases not matched to a gene. Germline CDR1 SGHRS, CDR2 YFSETQ. CDR3 loop: CASSFRTGVYNYGYTF. The DNA of the CDR3 is TGCGCCAGCAGCTTCCGGACAGGGGTGTACAACTATGGCTACACCTTC.

The CDR3 spells CASSHDRGLANEKLFF. DNA for the CDR3: TGCGCCAGCAGCCATGACAGGGGGTTGGCTAATGAAAAACTGTTTTTT. V is TRBV4-3 and J is TRBJ1-4; 9 positions agree with TRBD1. Per germline, CDR1 LGHNA and CDR2 YSLEER. The V gene end was trimmed by 3 bases and the J gene end by 3 bases; junction bases not matched to a gene: 5. The CDR3 covers 16 residues.

CDR3 nucleotide sequence: TGTGCCAGTAGGCGGGGACAGGTCTCTGGGGCCAACGTCCTGACTTTC. Its translation is CASRRGQVSGANVLTF. The rearrangement joins TRBV19 to TRBJ2-6; 8 bases line up with TRBD1. Germline CDR1 LNHDA, CDR2 SQIVND (reference sequence). The V and J ends lost 6 bases and 0 bases, in that order; junction bases with no gene match: 4. The CDR3 has 16 residues.